Listed below are T cell receptor beta chains from one sample, sequenced in a study of spatial heterogeneity in lung cancer. TCRdb reprocessed the 5' RACE reads with MiXCR, giving one entry per CDR3 protein. The sample yields some 120,000 distinct CDR3 sequences, more than 10% seen once. The sequenced sample was PBMCs, obtained at follow-up. These receptors all stem from a male donor with early-stage non-small cell lung cancer. Each CDR3 is given with its conserved first and last residue. The D gene is left open where the match is weak. Clone size is given for some rows only: seen once, a few or many times, or a class if the clone is expanded.

j_call v_call clone_size cdr3_length d_call cdr3_aa cdr3_nt
TRBJ2-7 TRBV27 many 12 - CASSTDGAEQYF TGTGCCAGCAGCACCGACGGGGCCGAGCAGTACTTC
TRBJ1-5 TRBV3-1 few 15 - CASSLSLVSNQPQHF TGTGCCAGCAGCCTTAGTCTGGTCAGCAATCAGCCCCAGCATTTT
TRBJ1-5 TRBV19 few 17 - CASSLPKGFLANQPQHF TGTGCCAGTAGTTTACCCAAGGGCTTCCTAGCAAATCAGCCCCAGCATTTT
TRBJ2-7 TRBV4-2 few 12 - CASSQDLGEQYF TGTGCCAGCAGCCAAGATTTAGGCGAGCAGTACTTC
TRBJ1-2 TRBV9 - 14 TRBD1 CASSSGQGPYGYTF TGTGCCAGCAGCTCCGGACAGGGCCCCTATGGCTACACCTTC
TRBJ2-5 TRBV3-1 few 18 TRBD2 CASSSFRGLASTGETQYF TGTGCCAGCAGCTCTTTCAGAGGACTAGCATCTACGGGAGAGACCCAGTACTTC
TRBJ2-3 TRBV3-1 - 15 - CASSLGPSSTDTQYF TGTGCCAGCAGCTTGGGACCGTCCAGCACAGATACGCAGTATTTT
TRBJ2-5 TRBV7-4 - 16 - CASSPWGISRQETQYF TGTGCCAGCAGCCCGTGGGGGATCAGCCGGCAAGAGACCCAGTACTTC
TRBJ2-6 TRBV10-3 many 17 - CAISGGTAGSGANVLTF TGTGCCATCAGTGGCGGGACAGCCGGCTCTGGGGCCAACGTCCTGACTTTC
TRBJ1-2 TRBV5-1 many 13 - CASRPGANYGYTF TGCGCCAGCAGACCGGGGGCTAACTATGGCTACACCTTC
TRBJ2-2 TRBV19 few 14 - CASCRQANTGELFF TGTGCCAGTTGCCGACAGGCGAACACCGGGGAGCTGTTTTTT
TRBJ2-7 TRBV6-5 few 15 - CASSPFQALPYEQYF TGTGCCAGCAGTCCCTTCCAGGCACTACCCTACGAGCAGTACTTC
TRBJ1-1 TRBV20-1 few 13 TRBD1 CSAKTGGNTEAFF TGCAGTGCTAAGACAGGGGGCAACACTGAAGCTTTCTTT
TRBJ1-1 TRBV12-3/TRBV12-4 - 13 - CASSLGKGGEAFF TGTGCCAGCAGTTTAGGGAAAGGGGGAGAAGCTTTCTTT
TRBJ2-1 TRBV10-1 few 13 TRBD2 CASALAGVPEQFF TGCGCCAGCGCACTAGCGGGGGTTCCTGAGCAGTTCTTC
TRBJ1-5 TRBV12-3/TRBV12-4 few 13 - CASSTGGNQPQHF TGTGCCAGCAGCACCGGTGGGAATCAGCCCCAGCATTTT
TRBJ2-5 TRBV4-3 - 18 TRBD2 CASSQDLGTSGARETQYF TGCGCCAGCAGCCAAGATCTCGGGACTAGCGGGGCCCGAGAGACCCAGTACTTC
TRBJ2-5 TRBV12-3/TRBV12-4 few 15 TRBD2 CASSFGTRVGETQYF TGTGCCAGCAGTTTCGGGACTAGGGTCGGAGAGACCCAGTACTTC
TRBJ2-3 TRBV25-1 - 11 - CATAFADTQYF TGTGCCACCGCATTTGCAGATACGCAGTATTTT
TRBJ1-1 TRBV10-3 many 16 - CAISDPVGGLYTEAFF TGTGCCATCAGTGACCCCGTGGGGGGCCTTTACACTGAAGCTTTCTTT
TRBJ1-2 TRBV4-2 many 15 - CASSQDRQGYYGYTF TGTGCCAGCAGCCAAGATCGGCAGGGCTACTATGGCTACACCTTC
TRBJ2-3 TRBV12-3/TRBV12-4 - 14 TRBD1 CASRGDRGTDTQYF TGTGCCAGCAGGGGGGACAGGGGCACAGATACGCAGTATTTT
TRBJ2-5 TRBV9 few 12 - CASSDVQETQYF TGTGCCAGCAGCGACGTCCAAGAGACCCAGTACTTC
TRBJ1-5 TRBV7-2 many 13 - CASSSYSNQPQHF TGTGCCAGCAGCTCGTATAGCAATCAGCCCCAGCATTTT
TRBJ2-1 TRBV29-1 many 13 - CSVKRGSNNEQFF TGCAGCGTTAAAAGGGGGAGTAACAATGAGCAGTTCTTC
TRBJ1-6 TRBV7-6 - 16 - CASSLVVAARNSPLHF TGTGCCAGCAGCTTAGTGGTGGCAGCCAGAAATTCACCCCTCCACTTT
TRBJ1-5 TRBV20-1 many 13 - CSAIGSWDQPQHF TGCAGTGCTATCGGCTCTTGGGATCAGCCCCAGCATTTT
TRBJ2-3 TRBV9 - 15 - CASSVEHYSTDTQYF TGTGCCAGCAGCGTAGAACACTACTCCACAGATACGCAGTATTTT
TRBJ1-6 TRBV25-1 - 14 - CASSGRQANSPLHF TGTGCCAGCAGTGGGAGACAGGCTAATTCACCCCTCCACTTT
TRBJ1-2 TRBV4-2 many 16 TRBD1 CASSQVIRGTNYGYTF TGTGCCAGCAGCCAAGTTATCAGGGGGACTAACTATGGCTACACCTTC
TRBJ2-5 TRBV4-2 many 17 TRBD2 CASSPGGLAGGQETQYF TGTGCCAGCAGCCCTGGTGGGCTAGCGGGGGGTCAAGAGACCCAGTACTTC